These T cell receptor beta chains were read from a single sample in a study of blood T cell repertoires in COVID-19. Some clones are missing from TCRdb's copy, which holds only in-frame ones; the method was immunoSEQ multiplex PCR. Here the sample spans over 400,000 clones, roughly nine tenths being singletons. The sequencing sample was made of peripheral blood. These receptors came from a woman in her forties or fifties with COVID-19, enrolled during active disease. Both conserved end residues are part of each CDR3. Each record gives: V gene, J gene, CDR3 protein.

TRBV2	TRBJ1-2	CASRIRDSTNYGYTF
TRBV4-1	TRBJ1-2	CASSQDPGYGYTF
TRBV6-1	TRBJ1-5	CASSDRGSNQPQHF
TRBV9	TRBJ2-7	CASSSGSGERSSFREQYF
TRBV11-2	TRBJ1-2	CASNGGGSYGYTF
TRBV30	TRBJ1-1	CAWMWLPNTEAFF
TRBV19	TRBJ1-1	CATRQAGNTEAFF
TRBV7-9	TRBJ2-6	CASSGTAGANVLTF
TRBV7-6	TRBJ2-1	CASSYAGPLYNEQFF
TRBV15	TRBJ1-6	CASAGSYNSPLHF
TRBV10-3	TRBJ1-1	CAISAEGEETEAFF
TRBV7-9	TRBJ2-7	CASSLLASLESYEQYF
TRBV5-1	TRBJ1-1	CASSATANTEAFF
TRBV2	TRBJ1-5	CASSQNSGRNLISNQPQHF
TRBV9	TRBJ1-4	CASSAPGSNEKLFF
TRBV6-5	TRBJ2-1	CASQWAQSSYNEQFF
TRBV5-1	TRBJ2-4	CASSPGQLIAKNIQYF
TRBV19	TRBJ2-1	CASSIAGAYNEQFF
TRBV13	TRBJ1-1	CASSTGGHGTEAFF
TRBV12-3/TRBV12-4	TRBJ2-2	CASSTDTGELFF
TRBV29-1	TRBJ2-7	CSVGAGTGGREQYF
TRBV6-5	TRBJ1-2	CASSTDGYTF